This T cell receptor beta chain was sequenced for a study of cytomegalovirus exposure and HLA in healthy donors. The table lists this clone with a few counts. PCR primers comprised 60 Vbeta and 13 Jbeta primers. TCRdb keeps only in-frame clones here, not all; method: immunoSEQ multiplex PCR. Among approximately 110,000 clones listed, 75% to 90% were seen once. The V gene's germline CDR1 is SGHRS and CDR2 YFSETQ. The V end was cut by 1 base, the J end by 6 bases, with 16 bases between. The CDR3 loop spans 16 amino acids. The sequence came from a man aged 50 or older in good health and CMV-seronegative. The chain uses TRBV5-1 and TRBJ1-4; D remains unclear. Sequencing used PBMCs. CDR3 in DNA: TGCGCCAGCAGCTTGCCGCCGGGATCTTCGGATGAAAAACTGTTTTTT. The encoded protein is CASSLPPGSSDEKLFF.